These 16 T cell receptor beta chains came from one sample sequenced in a study of blood T cell repertoires in COVID-19. TCRdb keeps only in-frame clones here, not all; method: immunoSEQ multiplex PCR. The sample contains around 93,000 clones, around 81% of which appear only once. Sequencing was done on a sample of peripheral blood. The receptor source for this set is a man aged 55 to 69 with acute or convalescent COVID-19.

The chain is built from TRBV7-9 and TRBJ1-6; 9 bases are shared with TRBD1. Trimming took 5 bases from V and 6 from J; bases not matched to a gene: 5. This CDR3 spans 15 amino acids. CDR1 and CDR2 from the germline V gene are SEHNR and FQNEAQ (reference sequence). The CDR3 DNA reads TGTGCCAGCAGCCCACAGGGGGCAGGTAATTCACCCCTCCACTTT. It translates to CASSPQGAGNSPLHF.

The chain employs TRBV11-3 and TRBJ2-2; D possibly corresponds to TRBD1 (5 bases). Trimming took 6 bases from V and 3 from J, leaving 11 bases between them. Per germline, CDR1 SGHNT and CDR2 YENEEA. The CDR3 contains 14 residues. CDR3 bases: TGTGCCAGCAGGTTATTCAGGGACACCGGGGAGCTGTTTTTT. Its protein is CASRLFRDTGELFF.

The CDR3: CASRDRGENIQYF. DNA of the CDR3: TGTGCCAGCAGGGACAGGGGAGAAAACATTCAGTACTTC. The chain joins TRBV6-5 to TRBJ2-4; TRBD1 agrees at 9 bases. Germline trimming cut 6 bases from V and 5 bases from J; bases unmatched to any gene: 2. Germline assignment: CDR1 MNHEY and CDR2 SVGAGI. CDR3 length: 13 amino acids.

This clone was detected a few times. The chain has TRBV19 and TRBJ1-1; D is uncertain. This CDR3 has 15 amino acids. Trimming cost V 0 bases and J 3 bases, with 11 bases left between them. From germline, CDR1 is LNHDA and CDR2 SQIVND (reference sequence). In DNA, the CDR3 is TGTGCCAGTAGTATAGACGGAGGCCTCTACACTGAAGCTTTCTTT. Amino acids: CASSIDGGLYTEAFF.

The J gene is TRBJ1-1, the V gene TRBV7-2; a possible D gene is TRBD1 (5 bases). This CDR3 is built from 14 residues. Germline V CDR1 and CDR2: SGHTA, FQGNSA. Trimming pared 1 base from V and 1 base from J, leaving 7 bases between. Here the CDR3 DNA reads TGTGCCAGCAGCTTAGACAGGCAGAACACTGAAGCTTTCTTT. Translating gives CASSLDRQNTEAFF.

This clone was found a few times. The chain employs TRBV29-1 and TRBJ1-2, with 7 bases that match TRBD1. The CDR3 covers 11 residues. V lost 6 bases and J lost 4; bases outside the gene matches: 2. Germline values: CDR1 SQVTM, CDR2 ANQGSEA. In DNA, the CDR3 is TGCAGCGTAGGGGACAGCTATGGCTACACCTTC. Its translation: CSVGDSYGYTF.

The rearrangement uses TRBV4-1 and TRBJ2-7, with D uncertain. Germline V gene sequence: CDR1 MGHRA, CDR2 YSYEKL. The V end was cut by 4 bases, the J end by 2 bases, with 15 bases between. The CDR3 is made up of 15 amino acids. The CDR3 loop is CASSPEQSGAYEQYF. The CDR3, as DNA: TGCGCCAGCAGCCCCGAGCAATCGGGTGCCTACGAGCAGTACTTC.

The chain is built from TRBV18 and TRBJ1-1; TRBD1 aligns across 12 bases. CDR3 length: 13 residues. V lost 6 bases and J lost 11; bases outside the gene matches: 7. The V gene's germline CDR1 is KGHSH and CDR2 LQKENI. This CDR3 reads CASSLGTGGDAFF. The DNA of the CDR3 is TGTGCCAGCTCTCTCGGGACAGGGGGCGACGCTTTCTTT.

The chain employs TRBV4-3 and TRBJ2-4; D may be TRBD1 (6 bases). The V end lost 0 bases, the J end lost 6 bases, and 6 bases lay between the germline ends. The CDR3 has 13 residues. The germline gives CDR1 LGHNA, CDR2 YSLEER. DNA of the CDR3: TGCGCCAGCAGCCAAGACAGGGGAAACATTCAGTACTTC. Its protein product is CASSQDRGNIQYF.

Only a few counts were recorded for this clone. The J gene is TRBJ1-2, the V gene TRBV5-4; D is perhaps TRBD1 (6 bases). Trimming stripped 4 bases from V and 3 bases from J, with 13 bases between. The germline V gene has CDR1 SGHNT and CDR2 YYREEE (reference sequence). CDR3 length equals 14 residues. The CDR3 sequence: CASSPVGGDYGYTF. CDR3 in DNA: TGTGCCAGCAGCCCGGTTGGGGGCGACTATGGCTACACCTTC.

The chain is built from TRBV18 and TRBJ1-2; 8 bases align to TRBD1. The V segment lost 0 bases and the J segment 0 bases; nucleotides outside the gene matches: 3. This CDR3 has 16 residues. Germline CDR1 reads KGHSH; CDR2 reads LQKENI. CDR3 nucleotides: TGTGCCAGCTCACCACCAGGGACAGGCTCTAACTATGGCTACACCTTC. Translated: CASSPPGTGSNYGYTF. The full variable domain, completed using reference TRBV18 and TRBJ1-2, is NAGVMQNPRHLVRRRGQEARLRCSPMKGHSHVYWYRQLPEEGLKFMVYLQKENIIDESGMPKERFSAEFPKEGPSILRIQQVVRGDSAAYFCASSPPGTGSNYGYTFGSGTRLTVV.

This clone showed up just once. The chain is built from TRBV7-8 and TRBJ2-5, with D maybe TRBD1 (6 bases). The V end was cut by 2 bases, the J end by 3 bases, with 22 bases between. Germline V lookup: CDR1 SGHVS, CDR2 FQNEAQ. CDR3 length equals 18 residues. As DNA, the CDR3 is TGTGCCAGCAGCTTAAGGAGGTATGGCAGGGGCTTCGAAGAGACCCAGTACTTC. Protein: CASSLRRYGRGFEETQYF.

This clone was found once. The chain joins TRBV5-1 to TRBJ2-1; 7 positions match TRBD1. CDR1 is SGHRS, CDR2 YFSETQ, per germline. Germline trimming cut 3 bases from V and 7 bases from J; bases unmatched to any gene: 7. The CDR3 totals 14 residues. The CDR3 loop reads CASSSGQAGNEQFF. CDR3 nucleotides: TGCGCCAGCAGCTCAGGACAGGCCGGAAATGAGCAGTTCTTC.

This sequence joins TRBV5-1 and TRBJ1-2, with a tentative D call TRBD1 (6 bases). CDR1 is SGHRS, CDR2 YFSETQ, per germline. Trimming cost V 0 bases and J 2 bases, with 8 bases left between them. The CDR3 spans 14 residues. CDR3 residues: CASSLGQGNYGYTF. The CDR3 DNA follows: TGCGCCAGCAGCTTGGGGCAGGGGAACTATGGCTACACCTTC.

The V call is TRBV30, the J call TRBJ1-6, with a tentative D call TRBD1 (5 bases). The CDR3 has 14 residues. Germline CDR1 reads GTSNPN; CDR2 reads SVGIG (reference sequence). Between the trimmed V and J ends, which lost 2 bases and 8 bases, there was a span of 13 bases. In DNA, the CDR3 is TGTGCCTGGAGTAGTGGGGCAGTATATTCACCCCTCCACTTT. Protein sequence: CAWSSGAVYSPLHF. The full variable domain, rest sourced from reference TRBV30 and TRBJ1-6, is SQTIHQWPATLVQPVGSPLSLECTVEGTSNPNLYWYRQAAGRGLQLLFYSVGIGQISSEVPQNLSASRPQDRQFILSSKKLLLSDSGFYLCAWSSGAVYSPLHFGNGTRLTVT.

In regard to this clone: A far larger clone lies a single base away; this is likely a read error. This chain connects TRBV7-7 to TRBJ2-2; D gene ambiguous. The CDR3 runs to 13 residues. Germline V lookup: CDR1 SSHAT, CDR2 FNYEAQ (reference sequence). Trimming left V 5 bases short and J 3 bases short, with 7 bases between. The CDR3 loop is CASSPADTGELFF. CDR3 coding DNA: TGTGCCAGCAGCCCCGCGGACACCGGGGAGCTGTTTTTT.